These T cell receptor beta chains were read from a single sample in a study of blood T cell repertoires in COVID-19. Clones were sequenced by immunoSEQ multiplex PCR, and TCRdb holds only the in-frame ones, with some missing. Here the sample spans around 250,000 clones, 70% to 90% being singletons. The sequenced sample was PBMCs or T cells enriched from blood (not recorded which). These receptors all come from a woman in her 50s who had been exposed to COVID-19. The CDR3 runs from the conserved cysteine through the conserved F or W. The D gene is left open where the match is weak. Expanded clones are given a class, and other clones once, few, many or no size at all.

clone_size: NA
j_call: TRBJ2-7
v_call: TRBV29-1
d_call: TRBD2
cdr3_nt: TGCAGCGTTGAAGGGGGGGGCTACGAGCAGTACTTC
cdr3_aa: CSVEGGGYEQYF

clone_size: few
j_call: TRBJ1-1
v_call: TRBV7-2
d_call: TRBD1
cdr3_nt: TGTGCCAGCAGCTTACGGTGGATCGGACAGGGCTCTGAAGCTTTCTTT
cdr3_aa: CASSLRWIGQGSEAFF

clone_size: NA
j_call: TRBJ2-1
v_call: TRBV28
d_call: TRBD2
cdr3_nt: TGTGCCAGCAGTTTTGTAGGAGCGGGGGGGTTCAATGAGCAGTTCTTC
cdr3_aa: CASSFVGAGGFNEQFF

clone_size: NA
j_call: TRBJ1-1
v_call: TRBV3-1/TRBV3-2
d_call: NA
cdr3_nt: TGTGCCAGCAGCCAAGACCACAGAGAAGCTTTCTTT
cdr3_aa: CASSQDHREAFF

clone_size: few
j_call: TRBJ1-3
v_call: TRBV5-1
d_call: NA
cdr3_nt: TGCGCCAGCAGCCCCGAGGGGGCTGGAAACACCATATATTTT
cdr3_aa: CASSPEGAGNTIYF

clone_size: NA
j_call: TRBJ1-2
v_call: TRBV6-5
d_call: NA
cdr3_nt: TGTGCCAGCAGCGCCACAGGGAACTATGGCTACACCTTC
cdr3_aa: CASSATGNYGYTF

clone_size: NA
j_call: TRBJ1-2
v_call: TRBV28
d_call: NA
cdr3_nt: TGTGCCAGCACCGTTGGACTCTATGGCTACACCTTC
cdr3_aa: CASTVGLYGYTF

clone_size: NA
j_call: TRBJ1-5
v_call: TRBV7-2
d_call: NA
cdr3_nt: TGTGCCAGCAGCTCCGCAGGAAGTCAGCCCCAGCATTTT
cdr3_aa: CASSSAGSQPQHF

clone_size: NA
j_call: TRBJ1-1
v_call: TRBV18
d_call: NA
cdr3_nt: TGTGCCAGCTCACCACCTGGAATGGGGAGGGACACTGAAGCTTTCTTT
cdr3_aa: CASSPPGMGRDTEAFF

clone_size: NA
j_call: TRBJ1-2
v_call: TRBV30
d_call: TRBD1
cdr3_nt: TGTGCCTGGAGCCCTGGGACAGGCGATGGCTACACCTTC
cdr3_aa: CAWSPGTGDGYTF

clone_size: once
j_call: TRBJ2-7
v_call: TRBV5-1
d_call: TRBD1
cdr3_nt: TGCGCCAGCAGCTCGACAGGGAACGAGCAGTACTTC
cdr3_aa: CASSSTGNEQYF

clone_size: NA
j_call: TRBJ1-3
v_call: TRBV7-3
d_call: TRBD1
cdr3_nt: TGTGCCAGCAGCTCCGGGACAGGGAAAGGGAACACCATATATTTT
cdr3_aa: CASSSGTGKGNTIYF

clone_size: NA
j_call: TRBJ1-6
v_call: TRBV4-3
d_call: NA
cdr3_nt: TGCGCCAGCAGCCAAGAGGGCTTTGATTCACCCCTCCACTTT
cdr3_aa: CASSQEGFDSPLHF

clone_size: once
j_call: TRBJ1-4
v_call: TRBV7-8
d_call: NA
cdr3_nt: TGTGCCAGCAGCTTAGGAACAGGGGAAAAACTGTTTTTT
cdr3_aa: CASSLGTGEKLFF

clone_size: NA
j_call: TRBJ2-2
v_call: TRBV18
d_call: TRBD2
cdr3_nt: TGTGCCAGCTCACCCCGGCGGGGGGCCACCGGGGAGCTGTTTTTT
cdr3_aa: CASSPRRGATGELFF

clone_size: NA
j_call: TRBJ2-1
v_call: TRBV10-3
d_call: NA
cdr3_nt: TGTGCCATCAGTGAGTCCGGAGGTGAGCAGTTCTTC
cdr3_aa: CAISESGGEQFF

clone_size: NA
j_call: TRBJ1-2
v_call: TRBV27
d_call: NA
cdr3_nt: TGTGCCAGCAGTCCCCGTGAACCTCGAGCTAACTATGGCTACACCTTC
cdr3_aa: CASSPREPRANYGYTF

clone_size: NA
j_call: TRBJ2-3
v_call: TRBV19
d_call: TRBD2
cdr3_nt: TGTGCCAGCAAATCCGGGACTAGCGGGGGGGCCGGCACAGATACGCAGTATTTT
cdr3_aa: CASKSGTSGGAGTDTQYF

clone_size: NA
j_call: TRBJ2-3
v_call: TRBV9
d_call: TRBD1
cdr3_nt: TGTGCCAGCAGCGGGACAGGGGAAGGGATCACAGATACGCAGTATTTT
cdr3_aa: CASSGTGEGITDTQYF

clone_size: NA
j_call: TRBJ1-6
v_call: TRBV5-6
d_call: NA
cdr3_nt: TGTGCCAGCAGCTTGAGCAGGGTTGTCTATAATTCACCCCTCCACTTT
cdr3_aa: CASSLSRVVYNSPLHF

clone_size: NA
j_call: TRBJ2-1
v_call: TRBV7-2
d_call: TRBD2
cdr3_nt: TGTGCCAGCAGTAACACCGGGACTAGCGGGCAGAGCTCCTACAATGAGCAGTTCTTC
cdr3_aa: CASSNTGTSGQSSYNEQFF

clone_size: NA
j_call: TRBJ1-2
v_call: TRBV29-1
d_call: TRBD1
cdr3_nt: TGCAGCGTTGGACAGGGCCGAGGCTACACCTTC
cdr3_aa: CSVGQGRGYTF

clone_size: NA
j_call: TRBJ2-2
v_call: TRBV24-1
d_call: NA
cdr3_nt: TGTGCCACCCGGGGGGCCGGTAGCGGGGAGCTGTTTTTT
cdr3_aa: CATRGAGSGELFF

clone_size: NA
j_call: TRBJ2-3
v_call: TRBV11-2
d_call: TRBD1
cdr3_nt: TGTGCCAGCAGCTCTCCGGGACAGGGGGTAACAGATACGCAGTATTTT
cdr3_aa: CASSSPGQGVTDTQYF

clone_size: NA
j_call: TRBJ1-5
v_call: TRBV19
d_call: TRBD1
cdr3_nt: TGTGCCAGTAGTATATCCACAGGGGGCTGGCAGCCCCAGCATTTT
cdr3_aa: CASSISTGGWQPQHF

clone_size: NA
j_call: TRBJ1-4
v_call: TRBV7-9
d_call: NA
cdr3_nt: TGTGCCAGCAGCCCCGGGGAGGAAAAACTGTTTTTT
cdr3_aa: CASSPGEEKLFF

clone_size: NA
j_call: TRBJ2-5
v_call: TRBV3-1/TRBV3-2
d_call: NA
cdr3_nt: TGTGCCAGCGCAGAAGAGGCCCGGGAGACCCAGTACTTC
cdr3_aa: CASAEEARETQYF

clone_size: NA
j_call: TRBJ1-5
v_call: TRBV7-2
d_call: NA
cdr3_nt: TGTGCCAGCAGCTTAGGAGCAGGGGTTAACAATCAGCCCCAGCATTTT
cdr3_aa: CASSLGAGVNNQPQHF

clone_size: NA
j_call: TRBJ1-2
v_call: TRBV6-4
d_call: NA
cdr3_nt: TGTGCCAGCAGTGATGGCGGCTATGGCTACACCTTC
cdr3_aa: CASSDGGYGYTF

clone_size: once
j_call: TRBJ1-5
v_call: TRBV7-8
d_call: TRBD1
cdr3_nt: TGTGCCAGCAGCCCGTGGACAGGGGGCGGGGGAGGGATGTTGATGAATCAGCCCCAGCATTTT
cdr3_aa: CASSPWTGGGGGMLMNQPQHF

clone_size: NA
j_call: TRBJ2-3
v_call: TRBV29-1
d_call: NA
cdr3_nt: TGCAGCGCTCAGACAGGTCTCGATACGCAGTATTTT
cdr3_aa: CSAQTGLDTQYF

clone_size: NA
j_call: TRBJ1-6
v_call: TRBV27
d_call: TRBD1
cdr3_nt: TGTGCCAGCAGTTTCCGGGGACAGTTTAATTCACCCCTCCACTTT
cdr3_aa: CASSFRGQFNSPLHF

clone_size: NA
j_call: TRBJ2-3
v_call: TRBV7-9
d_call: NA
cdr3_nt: TGTGCCATCACGATCCTGGGGGCTGTAAGACCAGATACGCAGTATTTT
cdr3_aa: CAITILGAVRPDTQYF

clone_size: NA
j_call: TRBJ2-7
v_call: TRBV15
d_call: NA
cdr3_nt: TGTGCCACCAGCAGAGCAGGGGCGGAAGAGCAGTACTTC
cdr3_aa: CATSRAGAEEQYF

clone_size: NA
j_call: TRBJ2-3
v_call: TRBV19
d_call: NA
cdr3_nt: TGTGCCAGTAGTATATCGGATACGCAGTATTTT
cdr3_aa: CASSISDTQYF

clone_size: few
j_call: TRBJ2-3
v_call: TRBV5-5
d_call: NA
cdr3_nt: TGTGCCAGCAGCGGTAATTTGCGGGATACGCAGTATTTT
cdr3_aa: CASSGNLRDTQYF

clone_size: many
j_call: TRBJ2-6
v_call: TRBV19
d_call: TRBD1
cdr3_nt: TGTGCCAGTAAAAGGATTTACGACCGGGACAGGGCTGGGGCCAACGTCCTGACTTTC
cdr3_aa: CASKRIYDRDRAGANVLTF

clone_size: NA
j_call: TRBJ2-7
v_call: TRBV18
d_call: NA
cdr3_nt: TGTGCCAGCTCAATCTCAGGGGGGTACGAGCAGTACTTC
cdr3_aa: CASSISGGYEQYF

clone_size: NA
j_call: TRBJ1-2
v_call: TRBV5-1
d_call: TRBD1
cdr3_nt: TGCGCCAGCAGCCCCCAGGGGGCGAGGGGCTACACCTTC
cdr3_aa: CASSPQGARGYTF

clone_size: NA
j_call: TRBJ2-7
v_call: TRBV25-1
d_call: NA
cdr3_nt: TGTGCCAGCAGTGACCTCGGGGAGCAGTACTTC
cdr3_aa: CASSDLGEQYF

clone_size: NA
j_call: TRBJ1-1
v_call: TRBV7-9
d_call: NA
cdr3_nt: TGTGCCAGCAGCTCTAGGGGGGGGGCCCCTGAAGCTTTCTTT
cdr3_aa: CASSSRGGAPEAFF